This T cell receptor beta chain was observed in a study of blood T cell repertoires in COVID-19. Using immunoSEQ multiplex PCR, the repertoire was profiled, and TCRdb retains in-frame clones only, with some absent. The sample lists about 400,000 clones, nearly 90% occurring once. This CDR3 spans 14 amino acids. The germline V gene has CDR1 LGHDT and CDR2 YNNKEL (reference sequence). Trimming removed 4 bases from V and 4 bases from J, with 13 bases in between. The study drew participants aged roughly 18 to 95 years from 20 to 30 US areas. Allocation to cohorts depended on clinical history reported by the participants.

This TCR was sampled from a woman aged 40 to 49 with acute COVID-19. The sequenced material came from PBMCs or T cells enriched from blood (not recorded which). The chain is built from TRBV3-1 (or the pseudogene TRBV3-2) and TRBJ1-1; possibly TRBD1 for D (6 bases). The CDR3 loop is CASSRSDRLTEAFF. In DNA form, the CDR3 reads TGTGCCAGCAGCCGGTCGGACAGACTCACTGAAGCTTTCTTT.